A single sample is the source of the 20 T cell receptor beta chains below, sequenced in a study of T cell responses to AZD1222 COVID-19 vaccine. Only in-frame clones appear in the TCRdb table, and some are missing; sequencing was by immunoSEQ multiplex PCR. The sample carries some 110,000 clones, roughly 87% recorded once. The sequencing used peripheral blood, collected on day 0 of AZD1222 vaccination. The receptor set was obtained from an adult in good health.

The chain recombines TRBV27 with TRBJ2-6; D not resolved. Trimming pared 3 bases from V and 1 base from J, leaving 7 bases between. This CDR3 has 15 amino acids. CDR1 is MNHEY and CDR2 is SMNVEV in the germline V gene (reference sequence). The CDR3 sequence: CASSLSLSGANVLTF. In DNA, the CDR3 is TGTGCCAGCAGTTTGTCCCTTTCTGGGGCCAACGTCCTGACTTTC.

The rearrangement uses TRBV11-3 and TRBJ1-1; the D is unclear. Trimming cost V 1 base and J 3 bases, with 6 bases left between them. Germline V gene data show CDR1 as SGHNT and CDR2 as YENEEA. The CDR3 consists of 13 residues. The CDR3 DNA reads TGTGCCAGCAGCTTAGGTCGCCACACTGAAGCTTTCTTT. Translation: CASSLGRHTEAFF.

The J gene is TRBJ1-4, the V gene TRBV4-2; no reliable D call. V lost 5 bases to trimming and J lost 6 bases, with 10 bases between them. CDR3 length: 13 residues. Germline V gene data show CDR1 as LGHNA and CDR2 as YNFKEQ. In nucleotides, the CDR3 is TGTGCCAGCAGCTCGGACTGGGATGAAAAACTGTTTTTT. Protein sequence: CASSSDWDEKLFF.

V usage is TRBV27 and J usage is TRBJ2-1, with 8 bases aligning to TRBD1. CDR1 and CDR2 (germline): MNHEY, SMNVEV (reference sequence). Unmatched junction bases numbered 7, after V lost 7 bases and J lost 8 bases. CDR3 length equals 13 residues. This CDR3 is CASTRTGWYEQFF. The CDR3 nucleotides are TGTGCCAGCACACGGACAGGGTGGTATGAGCAGTTCTTC.

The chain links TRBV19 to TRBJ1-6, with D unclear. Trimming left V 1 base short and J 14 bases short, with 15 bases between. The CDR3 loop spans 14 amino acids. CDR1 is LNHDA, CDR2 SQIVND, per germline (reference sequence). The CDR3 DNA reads TGTGCCAGTAGTATAGCCCTGGGATCCCAGGCCCTCCACTTT. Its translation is CASSIALGSQALHF.

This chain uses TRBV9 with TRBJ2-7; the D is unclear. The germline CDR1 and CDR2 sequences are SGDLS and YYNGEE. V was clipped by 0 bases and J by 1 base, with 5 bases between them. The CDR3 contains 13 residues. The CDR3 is CASSVGSSYEQYF. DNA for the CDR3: TGTGCCAGCAGCGTAGGATCTTCCTACGAGCAGTACTTC.

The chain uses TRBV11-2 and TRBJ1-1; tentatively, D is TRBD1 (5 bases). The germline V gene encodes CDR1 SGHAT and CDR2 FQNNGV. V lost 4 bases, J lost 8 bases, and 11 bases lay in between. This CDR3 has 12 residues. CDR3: CASSSWGGEAFF. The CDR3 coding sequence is TGTGCCAGCAGCTCATGGGGGGGGGAAGCTTTCTTT.

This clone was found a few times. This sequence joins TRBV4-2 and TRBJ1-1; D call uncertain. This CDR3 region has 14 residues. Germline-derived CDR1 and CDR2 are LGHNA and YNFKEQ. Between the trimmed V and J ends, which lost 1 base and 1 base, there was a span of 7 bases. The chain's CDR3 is CASSQVEGNTEAFF. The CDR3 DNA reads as TGTGCCAGCAGCCAAGTCGAAGGGAACACTGAAGCTTTCTTT.

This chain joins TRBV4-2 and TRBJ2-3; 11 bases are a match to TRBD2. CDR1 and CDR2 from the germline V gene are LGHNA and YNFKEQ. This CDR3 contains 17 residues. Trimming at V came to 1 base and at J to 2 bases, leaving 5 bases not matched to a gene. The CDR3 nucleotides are TGTGCCAGCAGCCAAGCGGTAGCGGGGGGGCTCACAGATACGCAGTATTTT. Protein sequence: CASSQAVAGGLTDTQYF.

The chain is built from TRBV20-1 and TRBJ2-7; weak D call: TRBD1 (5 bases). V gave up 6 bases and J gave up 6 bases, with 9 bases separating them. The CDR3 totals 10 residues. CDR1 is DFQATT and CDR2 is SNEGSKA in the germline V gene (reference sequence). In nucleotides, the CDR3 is TGCAGTGCCAGGGAAGGCGAGCAGTACTTC. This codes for CSAREGEQYF.

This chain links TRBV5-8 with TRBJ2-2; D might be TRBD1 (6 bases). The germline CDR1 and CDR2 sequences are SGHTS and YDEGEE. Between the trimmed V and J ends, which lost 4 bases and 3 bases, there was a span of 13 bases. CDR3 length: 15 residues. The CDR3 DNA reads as TGTGCCAGCAGCAACAGGGTAGGACACACCGGGGAGCTGTTTTTT. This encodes CASSNRVGHTGELFF.

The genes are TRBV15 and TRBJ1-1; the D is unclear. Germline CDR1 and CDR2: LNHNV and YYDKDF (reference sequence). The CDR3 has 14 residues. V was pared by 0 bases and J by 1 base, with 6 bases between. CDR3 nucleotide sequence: TGTGCCACCAGCAGAGATGGCGAGAACACTGAAGCTTTCTTT. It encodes CATSRDGENTEAFF.

Here the CDR3 reads CASSPLGPYNQPQHF. The CDR3 DNA reads TGTGCCAGCTCCCCCTTGGGCCCCTACAATCAGCCCCAGCATTTT. The rearrangement joins TRBV18 to TRBJ1-5, with D hard to call. Trimming shortened V by 6 bases and J by 3 bases, and 15 bases separated the two germline ends. From germline, CDR1 is KGHSH and CDR2 LQKENI. This CDR3 contains 15 residues.

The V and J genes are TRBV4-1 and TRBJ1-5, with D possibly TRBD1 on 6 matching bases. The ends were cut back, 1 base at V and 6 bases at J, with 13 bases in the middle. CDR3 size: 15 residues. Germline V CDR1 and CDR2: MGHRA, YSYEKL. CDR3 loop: CASSQVQGMGQPQHF. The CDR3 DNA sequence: TGCGCCAGCAGCCAAGTCCAGGGGATGGGTCAGCCCCAGCATTTT.

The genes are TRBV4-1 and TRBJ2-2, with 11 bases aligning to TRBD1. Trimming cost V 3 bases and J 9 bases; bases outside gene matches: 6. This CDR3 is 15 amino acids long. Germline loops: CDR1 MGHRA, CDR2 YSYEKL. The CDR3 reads CASSQGTGGVRELFF. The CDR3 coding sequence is TGCGCCAGCAGCCAGGGGACAGGGGGTGTCCGGGAGCTGTTTTTT.

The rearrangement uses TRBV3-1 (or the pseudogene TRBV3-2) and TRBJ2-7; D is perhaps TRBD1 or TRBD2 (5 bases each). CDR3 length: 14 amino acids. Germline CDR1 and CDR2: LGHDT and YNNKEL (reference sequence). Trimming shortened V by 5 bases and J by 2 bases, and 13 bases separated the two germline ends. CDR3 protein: CASSSRDGAYEQYF. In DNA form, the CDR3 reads TGTGCCAGCAGCTCACGGGACGGAGCCTACGAGCAGTACTTC.

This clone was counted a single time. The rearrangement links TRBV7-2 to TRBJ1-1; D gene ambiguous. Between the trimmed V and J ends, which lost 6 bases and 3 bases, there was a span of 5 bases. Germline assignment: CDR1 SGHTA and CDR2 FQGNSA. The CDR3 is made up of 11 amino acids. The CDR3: CASRYYTEAFF. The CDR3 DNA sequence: TGTGCCAGCAGGTATTACACTGAAGCTTTCTTT.

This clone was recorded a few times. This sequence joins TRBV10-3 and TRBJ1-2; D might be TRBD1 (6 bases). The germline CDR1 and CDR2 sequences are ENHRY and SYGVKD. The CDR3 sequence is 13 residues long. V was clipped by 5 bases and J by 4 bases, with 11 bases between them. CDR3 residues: CAISTGTFYGYTF. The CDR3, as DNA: TGTGCCATCAGTACAGGGACATTCTATGGCTACACCTTC.

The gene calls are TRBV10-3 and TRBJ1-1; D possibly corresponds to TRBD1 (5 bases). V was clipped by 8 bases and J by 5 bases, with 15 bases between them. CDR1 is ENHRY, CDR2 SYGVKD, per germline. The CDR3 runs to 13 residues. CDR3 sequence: CAIAGRDGTEAFF. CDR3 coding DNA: TGTGCCATCGCGGGGCGGGATGGGACTGAAGCTTTCTTT.

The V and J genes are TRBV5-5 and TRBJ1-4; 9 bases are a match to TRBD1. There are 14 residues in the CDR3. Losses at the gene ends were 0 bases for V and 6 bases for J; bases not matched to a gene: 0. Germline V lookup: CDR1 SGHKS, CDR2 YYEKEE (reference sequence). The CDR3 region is CASSLGQGDEKLFF. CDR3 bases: TGTGCCAGCAGCTTGGGACAGGGGGATGAAAAACTGTTTTTT.